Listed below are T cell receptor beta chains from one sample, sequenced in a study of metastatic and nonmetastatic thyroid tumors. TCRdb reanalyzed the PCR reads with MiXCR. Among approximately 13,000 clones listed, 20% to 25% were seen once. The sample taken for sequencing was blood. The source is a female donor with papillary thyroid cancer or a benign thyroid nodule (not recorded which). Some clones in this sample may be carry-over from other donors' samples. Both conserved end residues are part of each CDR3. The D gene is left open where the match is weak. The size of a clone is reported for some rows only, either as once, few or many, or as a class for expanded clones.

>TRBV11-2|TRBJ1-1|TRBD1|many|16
CASSPQNSGQGDKAFF
TGTGCCAGCAGCCCCCAAAACTCAGGACAGGGGGACAAAGCTTTCTTT
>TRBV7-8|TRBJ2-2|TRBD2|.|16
CASRVSGKVNAGELFF
TGTGCCAGCAGGGTTAGCGGGAAAGTTAACGCCGGGGAGCTGTTTTTT
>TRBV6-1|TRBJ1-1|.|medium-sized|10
CASSERGAFF
TGTGCCAGCAGTGAACGGGGAGCTTTCTTT
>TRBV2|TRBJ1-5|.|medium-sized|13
CASSEIGAGPQHF
TGTGCCAGCAGTGAAATTGGGGCAGGGCCCCAGCATTTT
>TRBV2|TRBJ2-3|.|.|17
CASSSLPRGAGTDTQYF
TGTGCCAGCAGTTCACTGCCCCGGGGGGCTGGGACAGATACGCAGTATTTT
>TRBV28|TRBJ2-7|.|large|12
CASRDLRYEQYF
TGTGCCAGCAGGGACTTAAGGTACGAGCAGTACTTC
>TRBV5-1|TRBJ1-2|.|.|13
CASSFDGGYGYTF
TGCGCCAGCAGCTTCGACGGAGGCTATGGCTACACCTTC
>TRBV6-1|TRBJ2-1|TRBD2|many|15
CASSLRGVPYNEQFF
TGTGCCAGCAGTTTGCGGGGGGTCCCCTACAATGAGCAGTTCTTC
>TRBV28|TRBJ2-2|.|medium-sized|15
CASSLLFQPTGELFF
TGTGCCAGCAGTTTATTGTTCCAACCTACCGGGGAGCTGTTTTTT
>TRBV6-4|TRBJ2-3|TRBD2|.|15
CASSDTGLAKDTQYF
TGTGCCAGCAGTGACACGGGACTAGCCAAAGATACGCAGTATTTT
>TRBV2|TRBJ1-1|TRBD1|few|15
CASQTGTGGNTEAFF
TGTGCCAGCCAGACCGGGACAGGGGGGAACACTGAAGCTTTCTTT
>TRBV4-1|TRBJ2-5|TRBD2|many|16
CASSRRTSGVPETQYF
TGCGCCAGCAGCAGAAGGACTAGCGGGGTCCCGGAGACCCAGTACTTC
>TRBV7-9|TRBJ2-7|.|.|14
CASSPGGGPYEQYF
TGTGCCAGCAGCCCCGGAGGGGGCCCCTACGAGCAGTACTTC
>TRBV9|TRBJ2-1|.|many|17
CASFPPILALNLNEQFF
TGTGCCAGCTTCCCACCTATCTTAGCTCTTAACCTCAATGAGCAGTTCTTC
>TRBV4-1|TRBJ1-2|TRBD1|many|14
CASSGPTGAYGYTF
TGCGCCAGCAGCGGGCCGACAGGGGCCTATGGCTACACCTTC
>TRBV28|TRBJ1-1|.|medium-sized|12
CASRGPHTEAFF
TGTGCCAGCAGAGGGCCACACACTGAAGCTTTCTTT
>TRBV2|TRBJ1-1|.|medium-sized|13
CASTELENTEAFF
TGTGCCAGCACCGAACTGGAGAACACTGAAGCTTTCTTT
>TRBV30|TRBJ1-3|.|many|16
CAWNAPGLTSGNTIYF
TGTGCCTGGAACGCACCGGGACTGACCTCTGGAAACACCATATATTTT
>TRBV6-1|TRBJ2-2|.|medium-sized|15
CASSPQSVNTGELFF
TGTGCCAGCAGTCCCCAGAGCGTGAACACCGGGGAGCTGTTTTTT
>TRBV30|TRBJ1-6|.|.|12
CAWSTGLSPLHF
TGTGCCTGGAGTACTGGCTTGTCACCCCTCCACTTT
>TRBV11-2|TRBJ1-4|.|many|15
CASSLDVAIREKLFF
TGTGCCAGCAGCTTAGACGTAGCCATCAGGGAAAAACTGTTTTTT
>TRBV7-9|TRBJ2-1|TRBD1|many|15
CASSTGQGSYNEQFF
TGTGCCAGCAGCACGGGACAGGGCTCCTACAATGAGCAGTTCTTC
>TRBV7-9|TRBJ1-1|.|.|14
CASSLGTGNTEAFF
TGTGCCAGCAGCCTAGGGACGGGGAACACTGAAGCTTTCTTT
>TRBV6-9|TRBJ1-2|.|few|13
CASTLREGRGWTF
TGTGCCAGCACGTTAAGGGAGGGCAGGGGCTGGACCTTC
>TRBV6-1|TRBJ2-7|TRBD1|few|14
CASSQDRGSYEQYF
TGTGCCAGCAGTCAAGACAGGGGGTCCTACGAGCAGTACTTC
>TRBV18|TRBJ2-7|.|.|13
CASHSGTGMEQYF
TGTGCCAGCCACAGCGGCACGGGGATGGAGCAGTACTTC
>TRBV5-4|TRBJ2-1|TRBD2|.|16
CASSLSLSRELRGQFF
TGTGCCAGCAGCTTGTCTCTGTCGCGGGAGTTACGTGGGCAGTTCTTC
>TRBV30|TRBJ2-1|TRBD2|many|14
CAWSRLAGHNEQFF
TGTGCCTGGAGTCGGCTAGCGGGGCACAATGAGCAGTTCTTC
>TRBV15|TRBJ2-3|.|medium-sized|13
CGAGRAASDTQYF
TGTGGCGCCGGCCGGGCAGCCAGTGATACGCAGTATTTT
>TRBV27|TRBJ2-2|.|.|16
CASSLSRVLNTGELFF
TGTGCCAGCAGTTTATCGAGAGTTTTGAACACCGGGGAGCTGTTTTTT
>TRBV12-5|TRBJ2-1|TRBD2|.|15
CASCLELGGANEQFF
TGTGCTAGTTGTTTGGAACTCGGGGGGGCGAATGAGCAGTTCTTC
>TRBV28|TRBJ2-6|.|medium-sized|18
CASSLGAGGLAGANVLTF
TGTGCCAGCAGTTTAGGCGCTGGGGGTCTTGCTGGGGCCAACGTCCTGACTTTC
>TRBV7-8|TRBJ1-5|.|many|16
CASSLSYRQSNQPQHF
TGTGCCAGCAGCTTATCTTACAGACAAAGCAATCAGCCCCAGCATTTT
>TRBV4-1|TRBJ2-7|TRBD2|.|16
CASSFAPGLAAYEQYF
TGCGCCAGCAGCTTCGCGCCGGGACTAGCGGCCTACGAGCAGTACTTC
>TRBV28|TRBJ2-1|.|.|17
CASSPTPPDAQDNEQFF
TGTGCCAGCAGTCCAACCCCTCCGGACGCCCAAGATAATGAGCAGTTCTTC
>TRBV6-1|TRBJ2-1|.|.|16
CASSLTQAVADNEQFF
TGTGCCAGCAGCCTTACCCAGGCGGTTGCCGACAATGAGCAGTTCTTC
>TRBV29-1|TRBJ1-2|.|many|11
CSVEGLGGYTF
TGCAGCGTTGAAGGGCTAGGCGGCTACACCTTC
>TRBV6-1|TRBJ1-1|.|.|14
CASSPPGMNTEAFF
TGTGCCAGCAGCCCACCTGGGATGAACACTGAAGCTTTCTTT
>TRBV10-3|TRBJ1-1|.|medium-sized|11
CAISAGTEAFF
TGTGCCATCAGTGCCGGGACTGAAGCTTTCTTT
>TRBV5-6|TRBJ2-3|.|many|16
CASSLEEKKYTDTQYF
TGTGCCAGCAGCTTGGAGGAAAAGAAGTACACAGATACGCAGTATTTT
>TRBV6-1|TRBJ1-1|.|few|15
CASSSMGLEGTEAFF
TGTGCCAGCAGTTCGATGGGCCTTGAGGGCACTGAAGCTTTCTTT
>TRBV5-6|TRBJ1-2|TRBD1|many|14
CASSFTGTAYGYTF
TGTGCCAGCAGCTTCACGGGGACAGCCTATGGCTACACCTTC
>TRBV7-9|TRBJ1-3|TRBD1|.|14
CASSAGGAGNTIYF
TGTGCCAGCAGCGCAGGGGGGGCTGGAAACACCATATATTTT
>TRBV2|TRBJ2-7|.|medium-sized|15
CASSDRFIGSYEQYF
TGTGCCAGCAGTGATCGTTTCATTGGCTCCTACGAGCAGTACTTC
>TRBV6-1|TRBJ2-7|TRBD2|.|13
CASIGTSLDEQYF
TGTGCCAGCATAGGGACTAGCTTGGACGAGCAGTACTTC
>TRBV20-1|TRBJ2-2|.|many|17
CSALLGKASWGTGELFF
TGCAGTGCTCTCTTGGGGAAGGCTTCATGGGGGACCGGGGAGCTGTTTTTT
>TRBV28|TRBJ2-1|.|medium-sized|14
CASRGMQQGNEQFF
TGTGCCAGCAGAGGCATGCAACAGGGCAATGAGCAGTTCTTC
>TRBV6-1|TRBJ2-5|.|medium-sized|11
CASSETRSQYF
TGTGCCAGCAGTGAAACCCGCTCCCAGTACTTC
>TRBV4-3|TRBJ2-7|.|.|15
CASSQVFGEPYEQYF
TGCGCCAGCAGCCAAGTATTCGGGGAACCCTACGAGCAGTACTTC
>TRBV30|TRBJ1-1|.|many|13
CAWSDGVNTEAFF
TGTGCCTGGAGTGACGGGGTGAACACTGAAGCTTTCTTT
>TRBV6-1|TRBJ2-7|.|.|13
CASGPLGSYEQYF
TGTGCCAGCGGGCCACTAGGGAGCTACGAGCAGTACTTC
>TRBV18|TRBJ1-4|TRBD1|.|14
CASSPRQGGEKLFF
TGTGCCAGCTCACCACGACAGGGCGGGGAAAAACTGTTTTTT
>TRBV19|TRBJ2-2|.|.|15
CASSIAGLATGELFF
TGTGCCAGTAGTATAGCAGGGCTGGCCACCGGGGAGCTGTTTTTT
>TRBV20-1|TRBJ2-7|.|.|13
CSAKPGHYYEQYF
TGCAGTGCTAAACCGGGACATTACTACGAGCAGTACTTC